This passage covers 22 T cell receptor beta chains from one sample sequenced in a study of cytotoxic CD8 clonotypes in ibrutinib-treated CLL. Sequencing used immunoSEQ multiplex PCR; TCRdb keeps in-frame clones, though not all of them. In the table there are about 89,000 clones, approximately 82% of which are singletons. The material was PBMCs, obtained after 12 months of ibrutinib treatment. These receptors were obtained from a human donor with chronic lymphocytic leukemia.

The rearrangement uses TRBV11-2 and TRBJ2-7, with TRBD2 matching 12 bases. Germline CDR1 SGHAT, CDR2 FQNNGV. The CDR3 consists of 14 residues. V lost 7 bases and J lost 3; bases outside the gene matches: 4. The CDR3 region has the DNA TGTGCCAGCACCCTAGCGGGGGGGAACTACGAGCAGTACTTC. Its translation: CASTLAGGNYEQYF.

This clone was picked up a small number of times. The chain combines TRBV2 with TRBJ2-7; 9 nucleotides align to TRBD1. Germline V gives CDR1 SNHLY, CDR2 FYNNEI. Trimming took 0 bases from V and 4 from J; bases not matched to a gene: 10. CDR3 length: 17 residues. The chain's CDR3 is CASSEAGLPGQGYEQYF. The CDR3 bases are TGTGCCAGCAGTGAAGCGGGTCTTCCGGGACAGGGTTACGAGCAGTACTTC.

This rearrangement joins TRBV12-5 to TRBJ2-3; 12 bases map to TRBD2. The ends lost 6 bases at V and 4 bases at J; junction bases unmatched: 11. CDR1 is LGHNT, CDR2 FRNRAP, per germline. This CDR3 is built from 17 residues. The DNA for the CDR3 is TGTGCTAGTGGCGCCCTTTCTAGCGGGGGGGCCCCAGATACGCAGTATTTT. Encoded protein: CASGALSSGGAPDTQYF.

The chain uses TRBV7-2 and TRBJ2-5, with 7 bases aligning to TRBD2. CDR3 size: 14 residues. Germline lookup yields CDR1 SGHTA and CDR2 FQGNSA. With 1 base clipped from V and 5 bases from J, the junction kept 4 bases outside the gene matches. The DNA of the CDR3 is TGTGCCAGCAGCTTAGGGCCCGGGGGGGAGACCCAGTACTTC. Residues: CASSLGPGGETQYF.

The CDR3 loop is CASKQAGSSYNSPLHF. The CDR3 region has the DNA TGTGCCAGTAAACAGGCAGGGAGCTCCTATAATTCACCCCTCCACTTT. The chain joins TRBV19 to TRBJ1-6, with a possible D match to TRBD1 (5 bases). V was shortened by 7 bases and J by 0 bases, with 13 bases between the two germline ends. The germline CDR1 and CDR2 sequences are LNHDA and SQIVND (reference sequence). This CDR3 is 16 amino acids long.

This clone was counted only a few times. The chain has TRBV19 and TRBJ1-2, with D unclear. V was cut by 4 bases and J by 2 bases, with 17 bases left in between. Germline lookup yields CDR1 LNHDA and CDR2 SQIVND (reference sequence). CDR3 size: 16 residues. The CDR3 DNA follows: TGTGCCAGTAGTACACCCCCTCCGACGGTGAACTATGGCTACACCTTC. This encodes CASSTPPPTVNYGYTF.

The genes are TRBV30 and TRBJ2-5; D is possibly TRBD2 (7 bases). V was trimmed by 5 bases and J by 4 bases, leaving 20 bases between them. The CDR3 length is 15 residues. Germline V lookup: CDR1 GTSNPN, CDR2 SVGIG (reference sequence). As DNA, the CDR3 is TGTGCCTGGGGGAGGGGGAGAGTCTTCGTAGAGACCCAGTACTTC. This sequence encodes CAWGRGRVFVETQYF.

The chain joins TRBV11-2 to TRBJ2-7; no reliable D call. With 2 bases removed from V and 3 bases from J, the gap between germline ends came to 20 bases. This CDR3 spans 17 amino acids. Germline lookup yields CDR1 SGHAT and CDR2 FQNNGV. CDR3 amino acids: CASSLRTTESSIYEQYF. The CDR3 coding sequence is TGTGCCAGCAGCTTAAGGACCACCGAATCGTCTATCTACGAGCAGTACTTC.

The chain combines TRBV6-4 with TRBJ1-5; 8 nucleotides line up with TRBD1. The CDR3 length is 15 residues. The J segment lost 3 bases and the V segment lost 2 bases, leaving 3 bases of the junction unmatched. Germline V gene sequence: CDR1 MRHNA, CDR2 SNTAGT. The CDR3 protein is CASSDVDRVNQPQHF. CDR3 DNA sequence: TGTGCCAGCAGTGACGTGGACAGGGTCAATCAGCCCCAGCATTTT.

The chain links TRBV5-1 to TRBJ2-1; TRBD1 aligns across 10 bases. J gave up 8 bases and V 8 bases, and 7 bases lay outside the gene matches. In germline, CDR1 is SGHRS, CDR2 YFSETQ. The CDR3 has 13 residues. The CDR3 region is CARTGGFSDEQFF. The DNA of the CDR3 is TGCGCCAGGACAGGGGGCTTCAGTGATGAGCAGTTCTTC.

CDR3 in amino acids: CASRPGQASEKLFF. The DNA for the CDR3 is TGTGCCAGCAGACCGGGACAGGCCTCTGAAAAACTGTTTTTT. The chain couples TRBV27 to TRBJ1-4; 8 bases match TRBD1. CDR3 size: 14 residues. The J segment lost 7 bases and the V segment lost 6 bases, leaving 7 bases of the junction unmatched. Germline CDR1 MNHEY, CDR2 SMNVEV (reference sequence). The variable domain in full, completed from reference TRBV27 and TRBJ1-4, reads EAQVTQNPRYLITVTGKKLTVTCSQNMNHEYMSWYRQDPGLGLRQIYYSMNVEVTDKGDVPEGYKVSRKEKRNFPLILESPSPNQTSLYFCASRPGQASEKLFFGSGTQLSVL.

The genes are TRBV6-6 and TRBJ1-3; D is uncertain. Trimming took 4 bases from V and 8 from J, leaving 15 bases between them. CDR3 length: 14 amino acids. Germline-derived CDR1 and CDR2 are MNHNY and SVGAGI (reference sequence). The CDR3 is CASSSQAVGYTIYF. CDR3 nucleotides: TGTGCCAGCAGTTCGCAGGCGGTGGGGTACACCATATATTTT.

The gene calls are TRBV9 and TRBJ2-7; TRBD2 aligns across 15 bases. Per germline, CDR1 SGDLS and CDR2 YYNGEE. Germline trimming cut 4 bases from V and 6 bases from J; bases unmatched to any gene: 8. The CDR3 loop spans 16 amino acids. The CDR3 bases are TGTGCCAGCAGCCGGGGACTAGCGGGGGGACCTCGCGAGCAGTACTTC. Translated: CASSRGLAGGPREQYF.

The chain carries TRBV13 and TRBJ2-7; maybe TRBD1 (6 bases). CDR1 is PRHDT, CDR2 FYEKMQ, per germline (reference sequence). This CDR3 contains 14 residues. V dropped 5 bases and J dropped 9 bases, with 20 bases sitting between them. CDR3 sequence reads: CASSRRDTLSGQYF. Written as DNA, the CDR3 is TGTGCCAGCAGCCGCCGGGACACCCTTTCTGGGCAGTACTTC.

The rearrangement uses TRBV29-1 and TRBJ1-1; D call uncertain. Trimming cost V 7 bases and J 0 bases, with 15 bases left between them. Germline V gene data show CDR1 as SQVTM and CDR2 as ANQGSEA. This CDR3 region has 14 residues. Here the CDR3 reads CSAEGSYLNTEAFF. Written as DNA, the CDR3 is TGCAGCGCCGAGGGCAGCTACTTGAACACTGAAGCTTTCTTT.

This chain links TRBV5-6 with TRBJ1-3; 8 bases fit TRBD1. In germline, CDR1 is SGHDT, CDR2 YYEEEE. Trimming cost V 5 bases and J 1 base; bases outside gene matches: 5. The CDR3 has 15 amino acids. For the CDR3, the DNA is TGTGCCAGCAGTTCCAGGGGGCTATCTGGAAACACCATATATTTT. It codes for CASSSRGLSGNTIYF. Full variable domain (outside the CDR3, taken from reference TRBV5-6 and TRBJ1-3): DAGVTQSPTHLIKTRGQQVTLRCSPKSGHDTVSWYQQALGQGPQFIFQYYEEEERQRGNFPDRFSGHQFPNYSSELNVNALLLGDSALYLCASSSRGLSGNTIYFGEGSWLTVV.

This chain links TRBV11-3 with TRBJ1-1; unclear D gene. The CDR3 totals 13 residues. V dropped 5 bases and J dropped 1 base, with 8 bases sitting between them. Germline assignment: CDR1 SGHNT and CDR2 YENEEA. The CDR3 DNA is TGTGCCAGCAGCCTCTCCGGGAACACTGAAGCTTTCTTT. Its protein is CASSLSGNTEAFF.

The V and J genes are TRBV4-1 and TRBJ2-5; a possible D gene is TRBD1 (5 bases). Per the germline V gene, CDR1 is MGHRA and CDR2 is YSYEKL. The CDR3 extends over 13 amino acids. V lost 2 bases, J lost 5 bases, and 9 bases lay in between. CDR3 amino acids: CASSQLGRETQYF. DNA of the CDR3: TGCGCCAGCAGCCAATTGGGGCGGGAGACCCAGTACTTC.

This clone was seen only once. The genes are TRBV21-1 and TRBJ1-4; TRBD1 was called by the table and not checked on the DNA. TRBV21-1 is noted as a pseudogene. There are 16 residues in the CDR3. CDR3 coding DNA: TGTGCCAGCAGCGGACAGGGGATAGCAACTAATGAAAAACTGTTTTTT. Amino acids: CASSGQGIATNEKLFF.

The CDR3 reads CASSLVLSGGPDTQYF. CDR3 nucleotides: TGTGCCAGCAGCTTGGTCCTTAGCGGCGGGCCGGATACGCAGTATTTT. The genes are TRBV5-4 and TRBJ2-3, with D tentatively TRBD2 (6 bases). V shed 0 bases and J shed 6 bases, with 17 bases lying between them. There are 16 residues in the CDR3. The germline V gene encodes CDR1 SGHNT and CDR2 YYREEE (reference sequence).

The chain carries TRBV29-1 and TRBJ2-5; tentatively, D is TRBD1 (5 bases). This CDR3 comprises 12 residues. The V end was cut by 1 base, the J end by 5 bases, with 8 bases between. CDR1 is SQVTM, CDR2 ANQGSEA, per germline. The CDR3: CSVEGGSETQYF. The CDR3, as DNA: TGCAGCGTTGAAGGGGGCTCGGAGACCCAGTACTTC.

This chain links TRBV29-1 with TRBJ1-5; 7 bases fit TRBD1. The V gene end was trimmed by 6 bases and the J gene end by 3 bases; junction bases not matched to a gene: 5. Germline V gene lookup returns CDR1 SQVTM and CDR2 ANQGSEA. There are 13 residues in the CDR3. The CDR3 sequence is CSVRTGHNQPQHF. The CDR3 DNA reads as TGCAGCGTAAGGACAGGCCACAATCAGCCCCAGCATTTT.